Listed below are T cell receptor beta chains from one sample, sequenced in a study of blood T cell repertoires in COVID-19. Profiled with immunoSEQ multiplex PCR; TCRdb holds only in-frame clones, not every one. The sample lists hundreds of thousands of clones, 80% occurring once. The sample consisted of PBMCs or T cells enriched from blood (not recorded which). Receptor source: a man aged 25 to 40 with acute COVID-19. Each CDR3 is given with its conserved first and last residue. Fields, in order: V gene, clone size, D gene, J gene, CDR3 protein, CDR3 DNA. A D gene is named only where the DNA matches it firmly. Where a row states a size, it is once, few, many or the class of an expanded clone; other rows omit it.

>TRBV7-9|NA|NA|TRBJ2-7
CASSPHSRGQEGYEQYF
TGTGCCAGCAGCCCCCACTCCCGCGGACAGGAGGGCTACGAGCAGTACTTC
>TRBV19|NA|NA|TRBJ1-4
CASCRVGGKEKLFF
TGTGCCAGTTGCCGAGTAGGCGGGAAGGAAAAACTGTTTTTT
>TRBV3-1/TRBV3-2|NA|NA|TRBJ1-2
CASSQNTVDGYTF
TGTGCCAGCAGCCAAAATACGGTGGATGGCTACACCTTC
>TRBV18|NA|NA|TRBJ2-2
CASSPRPGVNGTYGELFF
TGTGCCAGCTCACCACGGCCAGGGGTTAACGGGACATACGGGGAGCTGTTTTTT
>TRBV10-1|NA|TRBD2|TRBJ2-7
CASSESSGGTEQYF
TGCGCCAGCAGTGAGTCTAGCGGGGGGACCGAGCAGTACTTC
>TRBV6-5|NA|NA|TRBJ1-6
CASSYNTGRRSPLHF
TGTGCCAGCAGTTACAATACAGGGCGGCGTTCACCCCTCCACTTT
>TRBV7-9|NA|NA|TRBJ2-7
CASSSMTGADEQYF
TGTGCCAGCAGCTCCATGACAGGAGCTGACGAGCAGTACTTC
>TRBV29-1|NA|NA|TRBJ2-1
CSVDEVAYNEQFF
TGCAGCGTTGATGAGGTAGCCTACAATGAGCAGTTCTTC
>TRBV6-5|NA|NA|TRBJ2-1
CASSWGEQFF
TGTGCCAGCAGCTGGGGCGAGCAGTTCTTC
>TRBV6-5|NA|NA|TRBJ2-7
CASSAEGSYEQYF
TGTGCCAGCAGCGCCGAGGGATCCTACGAGCAGTACTTC
>TRBV19|NA|NA|TRBJ1-1
CASSRIGDTEAFF
TGTGCCAGTAGTCGGATAGGGGACACTGAAGCTTTCTTT
>TRBV1|NA|NA|TRBJ2-7
CTSSQDGPQQPYEQYF
TGCACCAGCAGCCAAGATGGGCCCCAGCAGCCCTACGAGCAGTACTTC
>TRBV3-1/TRBV3-2|few|NA|TRBJ2-3
CASSLLTDTQYF
TGTGCCAGCAGCCTTTTAACAGATACGCAGTATTTT
>TRBV28|NA|NA|TRBJ2-5
CASRPQGKETQYF
TGTGCCAGCAGGCCCCAGGGGAAAGAGACCCAGTACTTC
>TRBV19|NA|NA|TRBJ1-1
CASSIGQASRTEAFF
TGTGCCAGTAGTATAGGGCAGGCCTCAAGGACTGAAGCTTTCTTT
>TRBV5-1|NA|NA|TRBJ1-6
CASSLGDTGNSPLHF
TGCGCCAGCAGCTTGGGAGACACCGGTAATTCACCCCTCCACTTT
>TRBV6-5|NA|TRBD1|TRBJ1-4
CASIDLGQGTEKLFF
TGTGCCAGCATCGATCTAGGACAGGGGACTGAAAAACTGTTTTTT
>TRBV21-1|NA|NA|TRBJ1-2
CASSGLDRGYRYTF
TGTGCCAGCAGCGGACTGGACAGGGGCTACCGCTACACCTTC
>TRBV3-1/TRBV3-2|few|TRBD1|TRBJ1-3
CASSRTGATGNTIYF
TGTGCCAGCAGTCGAACAGGGGCCACGGGAAACACCATATATTTT
>TRBV6-5|NA|NA|TRBJ2-1
CASTTPSSYNEQFF
TGTGCCAGCACCACTCCGAGCTCCTACAATGAGCAGTTCTTC
>TRBV11-2|once|TRBD1|TRBJ1-4
CASSPTGTGVEKLFF
TGTGCCAGCAGCCCCACCGGGACAGGGGTTGAAAAACTGTTTTTT
>TRBV2|NA|NA|TRBJ2-7
CASSGGHPYEQYF
TGTGCCAGCAGCGGGGGGCACCCATACGAGCAGTACTTC
>TRBV6-5|NA|TRBD1|TRBJ1-5
CASRGRTGAGQPQHF
TGTGCCAGCAGGGGCAGGACAGGGGCCGGTCAGCCCCAGCATTTT
>TRBV20-1|once|TRBD1|TRBJ1-2
CSASVQGNYGYTF
TGCAGTGCTAGTGTACAGGGGAACTATGGCTACACCTTC
>TRBV9|NA|TRBD2|TRBJ2-1
CASSGGGSSYNEQFF
TGTGCCAGCAGCGGGGGAGGGAGCTCCTACAATGAGCAGTTCTTC
>TRBV4-1|NA|NA|TRBJ2-7
CASSQLAVGAAYEQYF
TGCGCCAGCAGCCAACTCGCGGTAGGGGCCGCCTACGAGCAGTACTTC
>TRBV19|NA|NA|TRBJ1-5
CASTDYSNQPQHF
TGTGCCAGTACGGACTATAGCAATCAGCCCCAGCATTTT
>TRBV28|NA|TRBD1|TRBJ2-2
CASSTRQGGTGELFF
TGTGCCAGCAGTACCCGACAGGGGGGAACCGGGGAGCTGTTTTTT
>TRBV11-2|NA|NA|TRBJ2-7
CASKHVLGGTAYEQYF
TGTGCCAGCAAGCATGTTCTTGGGGGGACTGCCTACGAGCAGTACTTC
>TRBV29-1|NA|NA|TRBJ1-1
CSAAVNTEAFF
TGCAGCGCCGCGGTGAACACTGAAGCTTTCTTT
>TRBV27|NA|NA|TRBJ1-2
CASSLSGSHYGYTF
TGTGCCAGCAGTTTATCCGGGTCCCACTATGGCTACACCTTC
>TRBV5-1|once|TRBD1|TRBJ1-3
CASSTDREQKAGNTIYF
TGCGCCAGCAGTACGGACAGGGAGCAGAAGGCTGGAAACACCATATATTTT
>TRBV5-4|few|NA|TRBJ2-2
CASSARLAGELFF
TGTGCCAGCAGCGCTCGACTAGCCGGGGAGCTGTTTTTT
>TRBV6-1|NA|NA|TRBJ1-5
CASSEGAVYSNQPQHF
TGTGCCAGCAGTGAAGGGGCCGTATATAGCAATCAGCCCCAGCATTTT
>TRBV5-5|NA|NA|TRBJ2-2
CASRPTGNTGELFF
TGTGCCAGCAGGCCTACAGGGAACACCGGGGAGCTGTTTTTT
>TRBV7-3|NA|NA|TRBJ2-3
CASSPRQGRTDTQYF
TGTGCCAGCAGCCCCCGCCAGGGGCGCACAGATACGCAGTATTTT
>TRBV18|NA|NA|TRBJ1-5
CASSPQGTNQPQHF
TGTGCCAGCTCACCACAGGGGACAAACCAGCCCCAGCATTTT
>TRBV9|NA|TRBD1|TRBJ1-4
CASSVEQGAGGEKLFF
TGTGCCAGCAGCGTAGAGCAGGGGGCAGGGGGCGAAAAACTGTTTTTT
>TRBV2|few|TRBD1|TRBJ1-2
CASSDRQGAYGYTF
TGTGCCAGCAGTGACAGACAGGGCGCCTATGGCTACACCTTC
>TRBV6-5|few|NA|TRBJ1-2
CASSTGLANYGYTF
TGTGCCAGCAGTACGGGACTCGCCAACTATGGCTACACCTTC
>TRBV5-1|NA|NA|TRBJ2-7
CASSTGGIGVYEQYF
TGCGCCAGCAGCACGGGCGGGATAGGTGTCTACGAGCAGTACTTC
>TRBV11-1|NA|NA|TRBJ1-2
CASSTTGIGGYGYTF
TGTGCCAGCAGCACAACAGGAATCGGTGGCTATGGCTACACCTTC
>TRBV11-2|NA|NA|TRBJ1-3
CASSVRTAGNTIYF
TGTGCCAGCAGCGTCCGGACAGCTGGAAACACCATATATTTT
>TRBV6-5|NA|NA|TRBJ2-1
CASIRDSSTGDEQFF
TGTGCCAGCATTAGGGACAGTTCGACGGGGGATGAGCAGTTCTTC
>TRBV5-1|NA|NA|TRBJ1-2
CASSREAGNYGYTF
TGCGCCAGCAGCCGGGAGGCAGGGAACTATGGCTACACCTTC
>TRBV29-1|few|NA|TRBJ1-2
CSVEDGYTF
TGCAGCGTGGAGGATGGCTACACCTTC
>TRBV4-1|NA|NA|TRBJ1-1
CASSQRVPGETEAFF
TGCGCCAGCAGCCAGAGGGTACCGGGGGAAACTGAAGCTTTCTTT
>TRBV4-1|NA|NA|TRBJ1-5
CASSRRQVRSNQPQHF
TGCGCCAGCAGCCGCAGACAGGTCCGTAGCAATCAGCCCCAGCATTTT
>TRBV7-2|NA|NA|TRBJ1-2
CASSLMRWWNYGYTF
TGTGCCAGCAGCTTAATGAGGTGGTGGAACTATGGCTACACCTTC
>TRBV5-1|NA|NA|TRBJ1-4
CASTTFGGANEKLFF
TGCGCCAGCACCACTTTCGGGGGGGCTAATGAAAAACTGTTTTTT
>TRBV6-4|NA|TRBD2|TRBJ2-3
CASSIGTSGGFSTDTQYF
TGTGCCAGCAGCATCGGGACTAGCGGGGGTTTCAGCACAGATACGCAGTATTTT
>TRBV14|NA|TRBD1|TRBJ2-7
CASSLGTGGNEQYF
TGTGCCAGCAGCCTTGGGACAGGGGGCAACGAGCAGTACTTC
>TRBV9|once|TRBD1|TRBJ2-1
CASSKRGDQGQGVFNEQFF
TGTGCCAGCAGCAAAAGAGGGGATCAGGGACAGGGGGTTTTCAATGAGCAGTTCTTC
>TRBV9|NA|TRBD1|TRBJ1-3
CASSAHWTGLISDGNTIYF
TGTGCCAGCAGCGCCCACTGGACAGGGTTGATTTCGGATGGAAACACCATATATTTT
>TRBV27|NA|NA|TRBJ1-1
CASSLWGGSNSEAFF
TGTGCCAGCAGTTTATGGGGGGGTAGTAATTCTGAAGCTTTCTTT